A single sample is the source of the 16 T cell receptor beta chains below, sequenced in a study of blood T cell repertoires in COVID-19. Sequencing used immunoSEQ multiplex PCR; TCRdb keeps in-frame clones, though not all of them. Seen here are 300,000 to 450,000 clones, 85% to 90% observed once, and the top ten hold 2.5% to 3.5%. The sequenced material came from peripheral blood. Receptors originate from a human donor in a cohort sampled during active COVID-19.

The chain joins TRBV25-1 to TRBJ1-2; 9 bases are a match to TRBD1. Unmatched junction bases numbered 3, after V lost 2 bases and J lost 5 bases. This CDR3 spans 14 amino acids. Germline V lookup: CDR1 MGHDK, CDR2 SYGVNS. CDR3 DNA sequence: TGTGCCAGCAGTGAACCGGGACAGGGTTATGGCTACACCTTC. This codes for CASSEPGQGYGYTF.

The rearrangement joins TRBV6-5 to TRBJ2-1; 9 bases map to TRBD1. The CDR3 extends over 14 amino acids. Trimming cost V 10 bases and J 2 bases; bases outside gene matches: 6. Germline CDR1 MNHEY, CDR2 SVGAGI. The CDR3 is CATNDRGTYNEQFF. CDR3 bases: TGTGCCACCAACGACAGGGGGACCTACAATGAGCAGTTCTTC.

The V call is TRBV6-6, the J call TRBJ2-5, with a weak D call TRBD1 (5 bases). In germline, CDR1 is MNHNY, CDR2 SVGAGI (reference sequence). The V end was cut by 7 bases, the J end by 4 bases, with 19 bases between. The length of the CDR3 is 15 residues. The CDR3 region is CASTPRVGWGETQYF. The CDR3 nucleotides read TGTGCCAGCACCCCCAGGGTGGGGTGGGGAGAGACCCAGTACTTC.

V gene TRBV2 combines with J gene TRBJ2-3; 8 bases are a match to TRBD2. The J segment lost 2 bases and the V segment lost 11 bases, leaving 12 bases of the junction unmatched. CDR1 and CDR2 (germline): SNHLY, FYNNEI. The CDR3 totals 15 residues. The CDR3 region has the DNA TGTGCCGGTGGGTCTAGCGGGTTATACACAGATACGCAGTATTTT. Its protein is CAGGSSGLYTDTQYF.

The rearrangement joins TRBV6-5 to TRBJ2-2; TRBD1 might be the D (6 bases). Trimming removed 5 bases from V and 6 bases from J, with 13 bases in between. This CDR3 spans 14 amino acids. Per the germline V gene, CDR1 is MNHEY and CDR2 is SVGAGI. CDR3 coding DNA: TGTGCCAGCAGTCTCTACAGGGAATCCGGGGAGCTGTTTTTT. Its protein product is CASSLYRESGELFF.

This chain links TRBV5-1 with TRBJ2-3; the D gene is possibly TRBD1 (6 bases). Germline-derived CDR1 and CDR2 are SGHRS and YFSETQ. CDR3 length: 15 residues. V was cut by 4 bases and J by 5 bases, with 17 bases left in between. The CDR3 DNA follows: TGCGCCAGCAGCCCGACTCCCACACAGGGAGATACGCAGTATTTT. Translating it yields CASSPTPTQGDTQYF. The full variable domain, in which reference TRBV5-1 and TRBJ2-3 provide the parts outside the CDR3, is KAGVTQTPRYLIKTRGQQVTLSCSPISGHRSVSWYQQTPGQGLQFLFEYFSETQRNKGNFPGRFSGRQFSNSRSEMNVSTLELGDSALYLCASSPTPTQGDTQYFGPGTRLTVL.

The V and J genes are TRBV4-1 and TRBJ1-5; D unclear. Germline CDR1 is MGHRA and CDR2 is YSYEKL. The CDR3 covers 17 residues. V lost 5 bases to trimming and J lost 8 bases, with 25 bases between them. CDR3 bases: TGCGCCAGCAGCTACTATATAGGACCGGGCGGACTTGAGCCCCAGCATTTT. Translation: CASSYYIGPGGLEPQHF.

The chain carries TRBV5-1 and TRBJ2-1; 9 nucleotides align to TRBD1. Per the germline V gene, CDR1 is SGHRS and CDR2 is YFSETQ. The trim removed 0 bases at V and 10 bases at J, leaving 8 bases unmatched. CDR3 size: 15 residues. For the CDR3, the DNA is TGCGCCAGCAGCTTGGGGACAGGGGTCTCGGGAGAGCAGTTCTTC. Translated, it gives CASSLGTGVSGEQFF.

As DNA, the CDR3 is TGTGCCAGCAGCCAAGCACTAGCGGGGTACAATGAGCAGTTCTTC. Translating gives CASSQALAGYNEQFF. The J gene is TRBJ2-1, the V gene TRBV14; 10 bases match TRBD2. The CDR3 extends over 15 amino acids. Germline loops: CDR1 SGHDN, CDR2 FVKESK. The V and J ends lost 1 base and 4 bases, in that order; junction bases with no gene match: 1.

V and J are TRBV7-9 and TRBJ1-6; 8 nucleotides line up with TRBD1. The germline CDR1 and CDR2 sequences are SEHNR and FQNEAQ (reference sequence). The trim removed 5 bases at V and 7 bases at J, leaving 4 bases unmatched. This CDR3 has 14 residues. CDR3 protein: CASSPQGGNSPLHF. Written as DNA, the CDR3 is TGTGCCAGCAGCCCACAGGGGGGAAATTCACCCCTCCACTTT.

The chain recombines TRBV19 with TRBJ2-4; 12 bases agree with TRBD2. Germline CDR1 is LNHDA and CDR2 is SQIVND (reference sequence). V trimming: 5 bases; J trimming: 4 bases; junction bases outside the gene matches: 6. The CDR3 extends over 16 amino acids. In DNA, the CDR3 is TGTGCCAGTAGTCGGTCTAGCGGGGGGGCGAAAAACATTCAGTACTTC. This codes for CASSRSSGGAKNIQYF. The variable domain in full, completed from reference TRBV19 and TRBJ2-4, reads DGGITQSPKYLFRKEGQNVTLSCEQNLNHDAMYWYRQDPGQGLRLIYYSQIVNDFQKGDIAEGYSVSREKKESFPLTVTSAQKNPTAFYLCASSRSSGGAKNIQYFGAGTRLSVL.

The chain recombines TRBV9 with TRBJ2-3; 9 nucleotides agree with TRBD2. Trimming cost V 3 bases and J 4 bases; bases outside gene matches: 6. This CDR3 comprises 15 residues. Germline loops: CDR1 SGDLS, CDR2 YYNGEE. The CDR3 protein is CASSALAGWADTQYF. The CDR3 nucleotides read TGTGCCAGCAGCGCTCTAGCGGGGTGGGCAGATACGCAGTATTTT.

The chain recombines TRBV6-5 with TRBJ1-5; 7 nucleotides match TRBD1. V lost 9 bases, J lost 3 bases, and 5 bases stayed unmatched. The CDR3 has 13 amino acids. Germline assignment: CDR1 MNHEY and CDR2 SVGAGI. CDR3: CASKTGINQPQHF. CDR3 bases: TGTGCCAGTAAGACAGGGATCAATCAGCCCCAGCATTTT.

CDR3 DNA: TGTGCCAGCAGTTCAACACTGAACACTGAAGCTTTCTTT. Translating gives CASSSTLNTEAFF. This chain uses TRBV6-5 with TRBJ1-1; D uncertain. In germline, CDR1 is MNHEY, CDR2 SVGAGI. The CDR3 consists of 13 residues. V lost 4 bases and J lost 0, with 6 bases in between.

V gene TRBV20-1 combines with J gene TRBJ2-7; 9 bases match TRBD2. CDR1 is DFQATT and CDR2 is SNEGSKA in the germline V gene (reference sequence). This CDR3 region has 15 residues. The ends lost 3 bases at V and 7 bases at J; junction bases unmatched: 13. CDR3 nucleotides: TGCAGTGCTAGTAAGGAGGTAGCGGGAGACTTGGAGCAGTACTTC. Amino acids: CSASKEVAGDLEQYF.

V is TRBV7-2 and J is TRBJ1-3; D is unresolved. CDR3 size: 14 residues. The germline gives CDR1 SGHTA, CDR2 FQGNSA. V was cut by 2 bases and J by 1 base, with 6 bases left in between. As DNA, the CDR3 is TGTGCCAGCAGCTTAACCGCGTCTGGAAACACCATATATTTT. Its translation is CASSLTASGNTIYF.